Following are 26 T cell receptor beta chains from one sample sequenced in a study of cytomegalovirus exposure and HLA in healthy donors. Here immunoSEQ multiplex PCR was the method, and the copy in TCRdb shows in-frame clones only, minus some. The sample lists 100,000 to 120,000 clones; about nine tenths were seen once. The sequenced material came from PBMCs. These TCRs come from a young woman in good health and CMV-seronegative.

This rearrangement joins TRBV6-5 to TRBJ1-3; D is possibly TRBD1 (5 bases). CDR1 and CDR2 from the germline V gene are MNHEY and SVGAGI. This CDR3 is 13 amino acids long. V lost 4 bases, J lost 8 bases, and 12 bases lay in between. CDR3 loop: CASSSRRGDTIYF. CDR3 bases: TGTGCCAGCAGTTCCCGCCGGGGGGACACCATATATTTT.

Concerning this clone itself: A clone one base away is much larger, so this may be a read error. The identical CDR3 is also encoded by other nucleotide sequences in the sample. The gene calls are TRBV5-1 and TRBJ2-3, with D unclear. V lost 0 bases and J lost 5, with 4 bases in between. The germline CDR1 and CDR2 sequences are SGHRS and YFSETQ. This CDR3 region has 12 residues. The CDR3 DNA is TGCGCCAGCAGCTTGGCCGGAGATACGCAGTATTTT. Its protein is CASSLAGDTQYF.

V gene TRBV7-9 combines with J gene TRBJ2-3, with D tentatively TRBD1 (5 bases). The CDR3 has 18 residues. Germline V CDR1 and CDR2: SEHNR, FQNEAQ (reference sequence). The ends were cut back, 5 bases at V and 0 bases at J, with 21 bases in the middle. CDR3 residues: CASSSQFPDRASTDTQYF. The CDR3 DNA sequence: TGTGCCAGCAGCAGCCAATTTCCCGACAGAGCAAGCACAGATACGCAGTATTTT.

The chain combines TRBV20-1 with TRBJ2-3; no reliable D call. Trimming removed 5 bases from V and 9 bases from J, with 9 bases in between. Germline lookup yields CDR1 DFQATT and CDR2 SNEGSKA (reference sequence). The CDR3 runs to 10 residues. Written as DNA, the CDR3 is TGCAGTGCTCCCCAAGCCACGCAGTATTTT. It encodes CSAPQATQYF.

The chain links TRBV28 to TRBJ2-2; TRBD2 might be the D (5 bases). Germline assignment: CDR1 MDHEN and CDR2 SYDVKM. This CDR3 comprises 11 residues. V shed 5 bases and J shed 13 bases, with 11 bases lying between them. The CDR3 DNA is TGTGCCAGCAGTGGCCGGCGGGTGCTGTTTTTT. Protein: CASSGRRVLFF.

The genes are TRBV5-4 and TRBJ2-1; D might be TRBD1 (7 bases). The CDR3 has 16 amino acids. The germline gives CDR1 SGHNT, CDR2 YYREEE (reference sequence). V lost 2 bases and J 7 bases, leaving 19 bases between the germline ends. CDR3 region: CASSFSAGQKLNEQFF. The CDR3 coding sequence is TGTGCCAGCAGCTTTAGCGCGGGACAGAAGTTGAATGAGCAGTTCTTC.

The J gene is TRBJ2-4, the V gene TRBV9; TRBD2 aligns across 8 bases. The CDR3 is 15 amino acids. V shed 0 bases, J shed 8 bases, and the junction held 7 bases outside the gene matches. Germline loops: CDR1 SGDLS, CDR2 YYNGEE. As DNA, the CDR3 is TGTGCCAGCAGCGTAGAGTCAGCGGGGGCAGACATTCAGTACTTC. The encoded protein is CASSVESAGADIQYF. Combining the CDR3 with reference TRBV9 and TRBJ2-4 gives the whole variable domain DSGVTQTPKHLITATGQRVTLRCSPRSGDLSVYWYQQSLDQGLQFLIQYYNGEERAKGNILERFSAQQFPDLHSELNLSSLELGDSALYFCASSVESAGADIQYFGAGTRLSVL.

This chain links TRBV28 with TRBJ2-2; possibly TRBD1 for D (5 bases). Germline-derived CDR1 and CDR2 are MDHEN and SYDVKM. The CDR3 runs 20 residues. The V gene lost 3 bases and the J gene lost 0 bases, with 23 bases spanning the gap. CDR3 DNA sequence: TGTGCCAGCAGTTTTGGGGCTTTGGGAATTCGCAGGACGAACACCGGGGAGCTGTTTTTT. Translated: CASSFGALGIRRTNTGELFF.

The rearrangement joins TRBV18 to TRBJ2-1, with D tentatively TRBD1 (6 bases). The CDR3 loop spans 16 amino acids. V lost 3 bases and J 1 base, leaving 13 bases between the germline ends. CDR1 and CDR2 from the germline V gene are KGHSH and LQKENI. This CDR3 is CASSPYRDKSYNEQFF. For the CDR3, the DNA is TGTGCCAGCTCACCCTACAGGGATAAATCCTACAATGAGCAGTTCTTC. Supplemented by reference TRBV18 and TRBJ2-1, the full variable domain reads NAGVMQNPRHLVRRRGQEARLRCSPMKGHSHVYWYRQLPEEGLKFMVYLQKENIIDESGMPKERFSAEFPKEGPSILRIQQVVRGDSAAYFCASSPYRDKSYNEQFFGPGTRLTVL.

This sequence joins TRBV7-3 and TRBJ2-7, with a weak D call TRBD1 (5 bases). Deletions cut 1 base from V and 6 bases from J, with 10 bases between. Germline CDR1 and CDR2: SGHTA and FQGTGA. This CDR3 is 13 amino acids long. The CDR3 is CASSLRAGFEQYF. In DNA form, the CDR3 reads TGTGCCAGCAGCTTAAGAGCAGGGTTCGAGCAGTACTTC.

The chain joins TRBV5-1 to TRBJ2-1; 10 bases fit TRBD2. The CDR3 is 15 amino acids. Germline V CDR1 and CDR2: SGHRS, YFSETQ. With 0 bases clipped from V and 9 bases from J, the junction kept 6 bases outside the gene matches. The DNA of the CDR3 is TGCGCCAGCAGCTTGGGAGCGGGGGGGCCGGGTGAGCAGTTCTTC. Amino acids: CASSLGAGGPGEQFF.

The CDR3 sequence: CASSPPGGTGNTIYF. The CDR3 DNA is TGTGCCAGCTCACCACCGGGCGGGACTGGAAACACCATATATTTT. The chain employs TRBV18 and TRBJ1-3; D not certain. The V end was cut by 0 bases, the J end by 2 bases, with 8 bases between. This CDR3 has 15 residues. Germline assignment: CDR1 KGHSH and CDR2 LQKENI.

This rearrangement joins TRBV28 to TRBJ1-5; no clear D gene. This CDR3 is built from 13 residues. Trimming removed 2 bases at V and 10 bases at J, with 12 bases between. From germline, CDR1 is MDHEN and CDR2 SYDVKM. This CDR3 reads CASSLQEYSPQHF. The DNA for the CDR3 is TGTGCCAGCAGTTTACAAGAATACTCCCCCCAGCATTTT.

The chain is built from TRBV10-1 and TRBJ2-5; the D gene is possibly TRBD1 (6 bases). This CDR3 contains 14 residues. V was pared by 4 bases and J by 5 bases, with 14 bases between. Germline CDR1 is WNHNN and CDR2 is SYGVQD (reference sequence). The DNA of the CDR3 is TGCGCCAGCAGTGCGGGACACTCGGAGGAGACCCAGTACTTC. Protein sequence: CASSAGHSEETQYF.

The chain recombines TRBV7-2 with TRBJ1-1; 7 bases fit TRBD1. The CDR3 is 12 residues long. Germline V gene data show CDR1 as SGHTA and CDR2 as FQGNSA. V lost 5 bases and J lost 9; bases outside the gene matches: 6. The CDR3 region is CASSLTGEKAFF. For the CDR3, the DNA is TGTGCCAGCAGCCTAACAGGGGAAAAAGCTTTCTTT.

CDR3 in amino acids: CASSPRRGRTGELFF. CDR3 sequence (DNA): TGTGCCAGCTCACCAAGAAGGGGTCGGACCGGGGAGCTGTTTTTT. The chain employs TRBV18 and TRBJ2-2; TRBD1 might be the D (5 bases). The CDR3 has 15 amino acids. Germline V gene lookup returns CDR1 KGHSH and CDR2 LQKENI. V shed 2 bases and J shed 5 bases, with 12 bases lying between them.

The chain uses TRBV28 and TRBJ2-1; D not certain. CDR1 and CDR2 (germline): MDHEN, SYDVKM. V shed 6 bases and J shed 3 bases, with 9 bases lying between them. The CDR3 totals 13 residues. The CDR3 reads CASSPPSYNEQFF. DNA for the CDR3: TGTGCCAGCAGCCCCCCCAGCTACAATGAGCAGTTCTTC.

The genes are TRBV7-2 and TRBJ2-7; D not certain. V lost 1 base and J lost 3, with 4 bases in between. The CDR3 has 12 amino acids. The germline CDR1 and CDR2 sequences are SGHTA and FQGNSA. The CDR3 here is CASSLVVYEQYF. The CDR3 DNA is TGTGCCAGCAGCTTAGTCGTCTACGAGCAGTACTTC.

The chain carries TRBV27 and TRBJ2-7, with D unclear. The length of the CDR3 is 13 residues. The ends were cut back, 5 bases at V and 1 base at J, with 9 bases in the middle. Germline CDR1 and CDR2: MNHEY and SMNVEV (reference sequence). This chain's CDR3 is CASSLHSSYEQYF. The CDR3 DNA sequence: TGTGCCAGCAGTCTCCACTCTTCCTACGAGCAGTACTTC.

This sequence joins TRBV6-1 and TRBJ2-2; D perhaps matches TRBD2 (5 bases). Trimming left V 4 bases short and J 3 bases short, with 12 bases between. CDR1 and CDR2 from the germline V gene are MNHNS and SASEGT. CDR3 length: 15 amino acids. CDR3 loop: CASSGKDGDTGELFF. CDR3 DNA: TGTGCCAGCAGTGGAAAAGACGGGGACACCGGGGAGCTGTTTTTT.

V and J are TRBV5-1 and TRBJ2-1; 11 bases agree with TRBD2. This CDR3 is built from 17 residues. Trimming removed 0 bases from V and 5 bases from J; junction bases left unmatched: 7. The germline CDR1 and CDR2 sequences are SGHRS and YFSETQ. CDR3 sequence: CASSLVLGTSGNNEQFF. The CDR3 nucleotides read TGCGCCAGCAGCTTGGTCCTCGGGACTAGCGGAAACAATGAGCAGTTCTTC.

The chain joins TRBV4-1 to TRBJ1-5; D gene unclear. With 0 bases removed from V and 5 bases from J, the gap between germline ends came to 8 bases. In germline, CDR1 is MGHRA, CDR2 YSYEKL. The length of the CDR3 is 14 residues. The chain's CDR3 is CASSQDRGYQPQHF. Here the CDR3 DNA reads TGCGCCAGCAGCCAAGATCGGGGTTATCAGCCCCAGCATTTT.

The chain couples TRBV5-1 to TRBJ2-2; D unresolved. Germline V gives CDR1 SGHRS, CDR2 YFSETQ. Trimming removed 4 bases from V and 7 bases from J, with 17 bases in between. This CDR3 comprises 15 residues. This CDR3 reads CASSPSLPADGELFF. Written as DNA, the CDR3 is TGCGCCAGCAGCCCCAGCCTCCCCGCGGACGGGGAGCTGTTTTTT.

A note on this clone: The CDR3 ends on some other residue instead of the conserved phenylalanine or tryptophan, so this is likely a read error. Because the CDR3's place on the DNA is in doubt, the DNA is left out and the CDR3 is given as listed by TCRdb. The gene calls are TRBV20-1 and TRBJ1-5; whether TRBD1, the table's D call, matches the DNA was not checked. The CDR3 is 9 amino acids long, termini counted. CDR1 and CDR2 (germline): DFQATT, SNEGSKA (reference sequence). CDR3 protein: CSARDRPHS.

CDR3 nucleotides: TGTGCCAGCAGTTTTACTCCCGGCACTGAAGCTTTCTTT. Translating gives CASSFTPGTEAFF. J is TRBJ1-1 and V is TRBV6-6; D is ambiguous. Deletions cut 4 bases from V and 4 bases from J, with 10 bases between. Germline values: CDR1 MNHNY, CDR2 SVGAGI (reference sequence). The CDR3 totals 13 residues.

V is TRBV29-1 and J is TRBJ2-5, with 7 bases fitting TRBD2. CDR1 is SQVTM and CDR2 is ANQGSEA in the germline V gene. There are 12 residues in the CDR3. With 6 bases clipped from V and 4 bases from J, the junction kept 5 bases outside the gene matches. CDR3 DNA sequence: TGCAGCGTCTCCCCGGGGGGAGAGACCCAGTACTTC. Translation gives CSVSPGGETQYF.